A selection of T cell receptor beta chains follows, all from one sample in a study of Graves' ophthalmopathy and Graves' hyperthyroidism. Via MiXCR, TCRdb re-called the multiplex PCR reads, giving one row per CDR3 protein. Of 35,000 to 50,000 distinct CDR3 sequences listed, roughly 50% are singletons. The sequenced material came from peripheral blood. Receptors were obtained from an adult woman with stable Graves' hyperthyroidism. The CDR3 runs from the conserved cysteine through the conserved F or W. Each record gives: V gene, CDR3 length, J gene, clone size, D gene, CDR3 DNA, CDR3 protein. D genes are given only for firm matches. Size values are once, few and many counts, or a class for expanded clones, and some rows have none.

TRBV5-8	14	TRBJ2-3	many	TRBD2	TGTGCCAGCAGTGATAGCGGGGCCACAGATACGCAGTATTTT	CASSDSGATDTQYF
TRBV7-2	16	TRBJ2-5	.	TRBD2	TGTGCCAGCAGCTTAGTCGCTAGCGGGAGTGGGGAGACCCAGTACTTC	CASSLVASGSGETQYF
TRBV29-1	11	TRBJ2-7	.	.	TGCAGCGCCGGGACACCCTACGAGCAGTACTTC	CSAGTPYEQYF
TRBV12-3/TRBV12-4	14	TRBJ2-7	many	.	TGTGCCAGCGGATCGAGCGGTTTGTCCTACGAGCAGTACTTC	CASGSSGLSYEQYF
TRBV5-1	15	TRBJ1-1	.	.	TGCGCCAGCAGGTGGACAACCCAGGGCGACACTGAAGCTTTCTTT	CASRWTTQGDTEAFF
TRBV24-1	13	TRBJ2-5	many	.	TGTGCCACCAGTGACTGGACAGAAGAGACCCAGTACTTC	CATSDWTEETQYF
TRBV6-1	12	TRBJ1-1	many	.	TGTGCCAGCAGAGAACACGGGGCTGAAGCTTTCTTT	CASREHGAEAFF
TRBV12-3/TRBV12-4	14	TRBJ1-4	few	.	TGTGCCAGCAAGGCATATGCAACTAATGAAAAACTGTTTTTT	CASKAYATNEKLFF
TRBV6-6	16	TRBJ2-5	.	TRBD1	TGTGCCACCAGTGAGCGCCAACAGGGGGCTAGGGAGACCCAGTACTTC	CATSERQQGARETQYF
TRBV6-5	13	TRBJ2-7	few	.	TGTGCCAGCAGCAGACAGCTGTCCTACGAGCAGTACTTC	CASSRQLSYEQYF
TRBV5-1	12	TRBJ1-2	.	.	TGCGCCAGCAGCTACCGGGGCGGGGGCTACACCTTC	CASSYRGGGYTF
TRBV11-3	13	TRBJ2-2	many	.	TGTGCCAGCAGCTCTGAAAGGACCGGGGAGCTGTTTTTT	CASSSERTGELFF
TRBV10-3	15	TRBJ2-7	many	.	TGTGCCATCAGTGAGACAGGGTCAGGGTCCTACGAGCAGTACTTC	CAISETGSGSYEQYF
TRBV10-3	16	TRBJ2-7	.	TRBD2	TGTGCCATCAGCATAGGGGTGACTAGCGGGAGCTACGAGCAGTACTTC	CAISIGVTSGSYEQYF
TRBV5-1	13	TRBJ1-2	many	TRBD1	TGCGCCAGCAGCTTGGCCGGGACAGATGGCTACACCTTC	CASSLAGTDGYTF
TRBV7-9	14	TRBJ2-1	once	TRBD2	TGTGCCAGCAGCTTTGACGGACTAGCCTATGAGCAGTTCTTC	CASSFDGLAYEQFF
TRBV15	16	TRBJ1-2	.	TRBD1	TGTGCCACCAGCAGCCCACCGGGACAGACTTTCTATGGCTACACCTTC	CATSSPPGQTFYGYTF
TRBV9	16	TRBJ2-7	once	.	TGCGCCAGCAGCTTAGATACTAGCTGGAGCTCCTACGAGCAGCACTTC	CASSLDTSWSSYEQHF
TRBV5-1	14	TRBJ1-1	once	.	TGTGCCAGCAGCTTGGATGTGCGGGACACTGAAGTTTTCTTT	CASSLDVRDTEVFF
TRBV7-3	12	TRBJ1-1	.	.	TGTGCCAGCAGCTCCCTGCCGGGTAGAGCTTTCTTT	CASSSLPGRAFF
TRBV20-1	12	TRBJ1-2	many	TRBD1	TGCAGTGCTAGACAAGGGGGCGGGGGCTACACCTTC	CSARQGGGGYTF
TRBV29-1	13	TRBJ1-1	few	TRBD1	TGCAGCGTTGGAGGGGGCATGAACACTGAAGCTTTCTTT	CSVGGGMNTEAFF
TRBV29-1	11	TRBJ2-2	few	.	TGCAGCGGGGCGGGCACCGGGGAGCTGTTTTTT	CSGAGTGELFF
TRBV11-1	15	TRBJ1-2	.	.	TGTGCCACCAGTGATCCCCACAGGGCCGTGGAGGGCTACACCTTC	CATSDPHRAVEGYTF
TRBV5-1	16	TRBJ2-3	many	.	TGCGCCAGCAGCTTGGCCGGCCCAGGGAGCACAGATACGCAGTATTTT	CASSLAGPGSTDTQYF
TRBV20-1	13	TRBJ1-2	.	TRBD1	TGCAGTGCTAGGGGGGGACAGGGCTATGGCTACACCTTC	CSARGGQGYGYTF
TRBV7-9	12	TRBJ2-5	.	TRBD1	TGTGCCAGCAGCTCCGGGACAGAGGCCCAGTACTTC	CASSSGTEAQYF
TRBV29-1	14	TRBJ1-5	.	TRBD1	TGCAGCGTCCCCGGGACAGGGGGCGGAGAGACCCAGCATTTT	CSVPGTGGGETQHF
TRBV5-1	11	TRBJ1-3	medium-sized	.	TGCGCCAGCAGCTCGGGAAACACCATATATTTT	CASSSGNTIYF
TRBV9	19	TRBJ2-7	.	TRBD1	TGTGCCAGCAGCGGCCTAGGGGGGACAGGAACAAGGAGCTCCTACGAGCAATACTTC	CASSGLGGTGTRSSYEQYF
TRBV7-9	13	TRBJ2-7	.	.	TGTGCCAGCAGCACCAGCACCGGGGAGGAGCAGTACTTC	CASSTSTGEEQYF
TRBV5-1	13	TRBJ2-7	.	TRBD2	TGTGCCAGCAGCTTTCTAGCGGGAGTTCAGCAGTACTTC	CASSFLAGVQQYF